The T cell receptor beta chain under discussion was sequenced for a study of blood T cells in healthy people across ages. General study points: The long-lived group displayed more naive CD4+ cells, plus higher diversity, than the aged donors did. With age, beta diversity per million T cells declined roughly linearly, significantly by 40.

About this clonotype itself: The antigen remains unidentified.

Together with a sample-barcoded 5' primer, a J-beta primer mix was included in a second PCR lasting about 7 to 11 cycles. MiXCR was run by TCRdb on the 5' RACE reads, yielding one entry per CDR3 protein. Of over 1,500,000 distinct CDR3 sequences listed, about two fifths are singletons. The CDR3 contains 13 residues. V lost 3 bases and J 5 bases, leaving 10 bases between the germline ends. Germline V gene sequence: CDR1 DFQATT, CDR2 SNEGSKA (reference sequence). Donors each provided about 9.5 milliliters of peripheral blood. PBMCs, at least 6.5 million per sample, were isolated. The specimen sequenced was blood. This TCR derives from a human donor in good health. The gene calls are TRBV20-1 and TRBJ1-4; possible D gene TRBD1, 5 bases. CDR3 DNA: TGCAGTGCTAGGACGGGGCGAAATGAAAAACTGTTTTTT. Translation gives CSARTGRNEKLFF.